What follows is one T cell receptor beta chain and its context. This sample is drawn from a study of shared clonotypes between healthy human individuals. Germline loops: CDR1 SGDLS, CDR2 YYNGEE. This CDR3 region has 16 residues. Trimming removed 4 bases from V and 3 bases from J, with 19 bases in between. The table came from immunoSEQ multiplex PCR; TCRdb's copy has only in-frame clones and leaves some out. The table includes some 2.3 million clones, approximately 95% detected once. The rearrangement uses TRBV9 and TRBJ2-5; D might be TRBD1 (5 bases). The source material was naive CD4+ T cells from PBMCs. Subset given: CD45RA+ positively selected. This receptor was obtained from a man younger than 35 in good health. Some clones in this sample may be carry-over from other donors' samples. In DNA, the CDR3 is TGTGCCAGCAGCCCAAGTCCGGTCAGGGCAAAAGAGACCCAGTACTTC. This codes for CASSPSPVRAKETQYF.